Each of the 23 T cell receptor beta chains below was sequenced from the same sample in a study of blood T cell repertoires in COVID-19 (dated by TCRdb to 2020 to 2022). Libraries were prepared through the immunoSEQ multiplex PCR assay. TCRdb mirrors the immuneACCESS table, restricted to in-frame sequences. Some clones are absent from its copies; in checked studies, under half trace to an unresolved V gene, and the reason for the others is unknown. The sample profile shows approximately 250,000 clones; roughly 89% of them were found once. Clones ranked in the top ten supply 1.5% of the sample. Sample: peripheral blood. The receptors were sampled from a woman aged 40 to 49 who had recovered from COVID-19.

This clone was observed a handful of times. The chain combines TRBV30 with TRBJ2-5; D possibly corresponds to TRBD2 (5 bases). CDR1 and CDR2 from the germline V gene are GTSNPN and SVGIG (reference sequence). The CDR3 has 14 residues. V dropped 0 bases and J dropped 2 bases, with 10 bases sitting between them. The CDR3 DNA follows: TGTGCCTGGAGTGTAACGAGGGCACAAGAGACCCAGTACTTC. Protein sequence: CAWSVTRAQETQYF.

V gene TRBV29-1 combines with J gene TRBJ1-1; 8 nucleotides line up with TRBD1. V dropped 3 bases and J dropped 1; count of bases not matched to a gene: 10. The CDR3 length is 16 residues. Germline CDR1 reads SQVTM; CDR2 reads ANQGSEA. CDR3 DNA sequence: TGCAGCGTTGACTTCAGGGGGCGGATGAAGAACACTGAAGCTTTCTTT. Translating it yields CSVDFRGRMKNTEAFF. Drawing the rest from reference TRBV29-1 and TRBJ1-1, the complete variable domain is SAVISQKPSRDICQRGTSLTIQCQVDSQVTMMFWYRQQPGQSLTLIATANQGSEATYESGFVIDKFPISRPNLTFSTLTVSNMSPEDSSIYLCSVDFRGRMKNTEAFFGQGTRLTVV.

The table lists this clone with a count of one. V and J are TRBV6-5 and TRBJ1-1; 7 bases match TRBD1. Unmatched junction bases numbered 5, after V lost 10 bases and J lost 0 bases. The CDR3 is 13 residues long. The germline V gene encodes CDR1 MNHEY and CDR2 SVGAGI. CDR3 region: CAIMGQLNTEAFF. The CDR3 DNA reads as TGTGCCATAATGGGACAGCTGAACACTGAAGCTTTCTTT.

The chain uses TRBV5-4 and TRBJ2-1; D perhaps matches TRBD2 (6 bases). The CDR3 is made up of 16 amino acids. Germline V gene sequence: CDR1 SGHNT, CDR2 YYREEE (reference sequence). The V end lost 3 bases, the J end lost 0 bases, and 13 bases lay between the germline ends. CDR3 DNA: TGTGCCAGCAGCTCCGGGAGTTCCAACTCCTACAATGAGCAGTTCTTC. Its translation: CASSSGSSNSYNEQFF.

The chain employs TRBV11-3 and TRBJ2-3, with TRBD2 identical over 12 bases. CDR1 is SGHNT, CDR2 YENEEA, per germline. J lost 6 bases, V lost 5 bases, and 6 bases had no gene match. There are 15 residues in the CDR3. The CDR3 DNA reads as TGTGCCAGCAGCCTACTAGCGGGGGGCTGGGATACGCAGTATTTT. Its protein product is CASSLLAGGWDTQYF.

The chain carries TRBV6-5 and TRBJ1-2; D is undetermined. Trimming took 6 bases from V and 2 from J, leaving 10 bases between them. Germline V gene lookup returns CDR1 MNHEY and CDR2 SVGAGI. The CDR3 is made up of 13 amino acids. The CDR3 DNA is TGTGCCAGCAGGGAGGACGGGAACTATGGCTACACCTTC. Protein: CASREDGNYGYTF.

This CDR3 is CASSYSSSGYGYTF. CDR3 nucleotide sequence: TGTGCCAGCAGTTACTCGTCGTCCGGCTATGGCTACACCTTC. The rearrangement links TRBV6-5 to TRBJ1-2; D is unclear. Trimming took off 0 bases at V and 4 bases at J, with 9 bases between the two ends. The germline CDR1 and CDR2 sequences are MNHEY and SVGAGI. This CDR3 has 14 amino acids.

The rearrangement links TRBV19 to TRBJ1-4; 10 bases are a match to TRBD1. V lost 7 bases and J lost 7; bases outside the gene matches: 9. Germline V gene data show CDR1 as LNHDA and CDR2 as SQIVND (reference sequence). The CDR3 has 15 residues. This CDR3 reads CASNGHRDRGEKLFF. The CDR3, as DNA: TGTGCCAGTAACGGCCACCGGGACAGGGGTGAAAAACTGTTTTTT.

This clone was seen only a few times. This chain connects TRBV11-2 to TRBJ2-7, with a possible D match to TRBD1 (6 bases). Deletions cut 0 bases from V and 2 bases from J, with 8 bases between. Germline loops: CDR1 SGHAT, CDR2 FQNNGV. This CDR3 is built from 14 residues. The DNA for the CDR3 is TGTGCCAGCAGCTTAGATCAGGGGACCTACGAGCAGTACTTC. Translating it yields CASSLDQGTYEQYF.

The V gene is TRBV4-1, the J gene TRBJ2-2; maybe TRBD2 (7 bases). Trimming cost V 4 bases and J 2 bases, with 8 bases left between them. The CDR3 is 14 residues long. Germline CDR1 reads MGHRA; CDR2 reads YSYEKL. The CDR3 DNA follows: TGCGCCAGCAGCCGGGGGGGCAACACCGGGGAGCTGTTTTTT. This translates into CASSRGGNTGELFF.

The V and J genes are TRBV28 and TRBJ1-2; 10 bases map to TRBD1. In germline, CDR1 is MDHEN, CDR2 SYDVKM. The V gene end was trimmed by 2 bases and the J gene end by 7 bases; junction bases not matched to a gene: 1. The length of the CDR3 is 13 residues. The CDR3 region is CASSLGDRGGYTF. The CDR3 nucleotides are TGTGCCAGCAGTTTAGGGGACAGGGGTGGCTACACCTTC.

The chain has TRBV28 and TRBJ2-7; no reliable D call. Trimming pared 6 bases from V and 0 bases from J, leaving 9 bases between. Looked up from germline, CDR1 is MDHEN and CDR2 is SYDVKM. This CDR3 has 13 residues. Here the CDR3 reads CASRRQSSYEQYF. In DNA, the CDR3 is TGTGCCAGCAGGCGGCAGAGCTCCTACGAGCAGTACTTC.

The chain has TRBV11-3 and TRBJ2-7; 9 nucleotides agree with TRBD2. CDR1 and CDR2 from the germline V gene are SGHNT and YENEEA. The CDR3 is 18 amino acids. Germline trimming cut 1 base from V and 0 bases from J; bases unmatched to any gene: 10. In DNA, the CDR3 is TGTGCCAGCAGCTTAGTGAACGGCCTAGCGGGAAACTCCTACGAGCAGTACTTC. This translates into CASSLVNGLAGNSYEQYF.

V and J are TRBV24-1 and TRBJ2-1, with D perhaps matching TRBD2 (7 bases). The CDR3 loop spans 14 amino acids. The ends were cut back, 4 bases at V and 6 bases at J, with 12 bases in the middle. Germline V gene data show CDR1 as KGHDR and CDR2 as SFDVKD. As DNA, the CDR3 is TGTGCCACCAGTGACTCGGGGGGCCTCAATGAGCAGTTCTTC. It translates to CATSDSGGLNEQFF.

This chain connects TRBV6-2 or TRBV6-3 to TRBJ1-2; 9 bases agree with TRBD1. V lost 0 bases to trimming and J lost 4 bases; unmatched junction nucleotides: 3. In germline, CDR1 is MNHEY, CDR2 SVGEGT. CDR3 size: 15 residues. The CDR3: CASSYSQGAFYGYTF. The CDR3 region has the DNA TGTGCCAGCAGTTACTCACAGGGGGCGTTCTATGGCTACACCTTC.

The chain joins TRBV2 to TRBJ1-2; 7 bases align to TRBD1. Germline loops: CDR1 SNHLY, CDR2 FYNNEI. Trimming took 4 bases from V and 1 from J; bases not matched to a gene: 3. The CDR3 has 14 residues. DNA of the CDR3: TGTGCCAGCAGTGGGGACAGTGTTAACTATGGCTACACCTTC. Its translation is CASSGDSVNYGYTF.

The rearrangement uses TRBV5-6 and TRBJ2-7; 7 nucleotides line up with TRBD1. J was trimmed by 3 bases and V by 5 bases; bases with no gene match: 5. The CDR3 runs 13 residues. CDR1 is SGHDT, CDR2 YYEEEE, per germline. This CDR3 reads CASRRQGFYEQYF. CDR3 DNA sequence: TGTGCCAGCAGGAGACAGGGTTTCTACGAGCAGTACTTC.

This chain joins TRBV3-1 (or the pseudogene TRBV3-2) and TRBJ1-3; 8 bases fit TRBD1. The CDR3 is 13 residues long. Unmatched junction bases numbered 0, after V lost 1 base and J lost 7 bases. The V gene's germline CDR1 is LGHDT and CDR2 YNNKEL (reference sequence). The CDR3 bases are TGTGCCAGCAGCCAAGGACAGGGGAACACCATATATTTT. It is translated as CASSQGQGNTIYF.

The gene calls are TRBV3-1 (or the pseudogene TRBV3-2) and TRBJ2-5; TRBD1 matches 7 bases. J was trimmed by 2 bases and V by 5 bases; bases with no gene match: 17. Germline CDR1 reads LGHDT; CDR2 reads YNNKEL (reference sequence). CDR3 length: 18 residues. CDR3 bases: TGTGCCAGCAGCGGTCACAGGGGTAACTCCATTAAGCAAGAGACCCAGTACTTC. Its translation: CASSGHRGNSIKQETQYF.

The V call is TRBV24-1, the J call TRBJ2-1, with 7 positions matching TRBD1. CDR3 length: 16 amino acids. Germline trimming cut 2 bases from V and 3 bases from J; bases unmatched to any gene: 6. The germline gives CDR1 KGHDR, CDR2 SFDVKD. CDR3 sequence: CATSDSLRDSYNEQFF. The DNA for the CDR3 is TGTGCCACCAGTGATTCGCTCCGGGACAGCTACAATGAGCAGTTCTTC.

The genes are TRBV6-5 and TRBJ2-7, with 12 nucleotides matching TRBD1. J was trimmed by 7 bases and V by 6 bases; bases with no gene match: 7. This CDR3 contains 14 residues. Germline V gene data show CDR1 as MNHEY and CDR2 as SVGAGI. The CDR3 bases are TGTGCCAGCAGGTGGGACAGGGGGCGCGATGAGCAGTACTTC. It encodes CASRWDRGRDEQYF.

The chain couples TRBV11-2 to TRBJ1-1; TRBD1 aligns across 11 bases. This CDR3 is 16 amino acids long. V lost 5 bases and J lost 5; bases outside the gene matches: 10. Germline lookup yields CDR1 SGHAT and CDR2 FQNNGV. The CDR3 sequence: CASSPFPGQGDTEAFF. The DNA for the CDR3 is TGTGCCAGCAGCCCCTTTCCGGGACAGGGGGATACTGAAGCTTTCTTT. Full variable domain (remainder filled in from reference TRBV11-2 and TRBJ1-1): EAGVAQSPRYKIIEKRQSVAFWCNPISGHATLYWYQQILGQGPKLLIQFQNNGVVDDSQLPKDRFSAERLKGVDSTLKIQPAKLEDSAVYLCASSPFPGQGDTEAFFGQGTRLTVV.

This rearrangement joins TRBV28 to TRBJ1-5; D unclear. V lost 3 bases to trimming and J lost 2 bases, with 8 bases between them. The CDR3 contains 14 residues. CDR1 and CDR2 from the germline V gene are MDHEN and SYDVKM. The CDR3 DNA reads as TGTGCCAGCAGTTTGGGCTCAGGCAATCAGCCCCAGCATTTT. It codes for CASSLGSGNQPQHF.